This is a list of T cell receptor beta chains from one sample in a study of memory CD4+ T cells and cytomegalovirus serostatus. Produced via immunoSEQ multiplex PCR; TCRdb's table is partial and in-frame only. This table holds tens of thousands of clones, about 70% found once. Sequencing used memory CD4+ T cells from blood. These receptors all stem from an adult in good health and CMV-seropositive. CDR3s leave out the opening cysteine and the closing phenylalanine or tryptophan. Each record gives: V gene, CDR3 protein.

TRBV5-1,ASSKSQDTDTQY
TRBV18,ASSLRSPNEKLF
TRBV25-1,ASSGGTSSYNEQF
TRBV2,ASIGAKETQY
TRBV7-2,ASSPRFTDTQY
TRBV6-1,ASSEFRDRGDYGYT
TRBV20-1,SARDGVEAF
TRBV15,ATSRGSYQPQH
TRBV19,ASSPDRDNTEAF
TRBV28,ASREGTSIGYEQY
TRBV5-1,ASSRRGGGEETQY
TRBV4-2,ASSQDPVAGPLGEQF
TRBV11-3,ASSFGDHGELF
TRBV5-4,ASSAADRTPFASGELF
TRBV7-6,ASGTGGTEAF
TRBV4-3,ASSQDWGLTGELF
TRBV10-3,AISVRDHGYT
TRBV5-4,ASTQGRGASTDTQY
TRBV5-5,ASSLQGTYGYT
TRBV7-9,ASSPPMGEKLF
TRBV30,AWSVHRTLEQF
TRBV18,ASSPGVDLGTQY
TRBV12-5,AFLPGGLTEAF
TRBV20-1,SAREAGVRF
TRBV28,ASSPNTGTQTF
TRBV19,ASSRGVARDKTGELF
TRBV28,ASSPGWNSGNTIY
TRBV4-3,ASSQQGHNYGYT
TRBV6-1,ASSEDPQLNTIY
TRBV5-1,ASSPRAGVLGANVLT
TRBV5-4,ASSSTGANYGYT
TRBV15,ATSRAEQGYQETQY
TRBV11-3,ASSWARGGANVLT
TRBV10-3,AISEARTHNEQF
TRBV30,AWTLDAGNTIY
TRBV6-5,ASSRRQGGPQH
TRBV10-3,AIHSGTNNEQF
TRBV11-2,ASSPSGGTNPYNEQF
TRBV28,ASSLGGTETQY
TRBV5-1,ASSLAGQGDQETQY
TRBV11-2,ASSLQGSRANVLT
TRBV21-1,ASSRYPGSPSSTGELF
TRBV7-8,ASSLRNEQF
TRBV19,ASSELGPAGVTQY
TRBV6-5,ASSTGSANEQF
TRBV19,ASYRLGLAHSEAF
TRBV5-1,ASSLVYREQETQY
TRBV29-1,SVVAQGLGTEAF
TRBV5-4,ASSLATSGPYEQY
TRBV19,ASEGGTGYT
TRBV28,ASSEGHFGIYSNQPQH
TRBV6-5,ASRAGDRGGGYT